The sequence of this T cell receptor (beta chain) was determined in a study of cytomegalovirus exposure and HLA in healthy donors. Turning to the study itself: Around 80 million unique TCR sequences came from HLA-typed donors in an early release. Study observations and caveats: A further, later analysis showed that HLA-associated TCR beta chains (compared with equally common others) were more clonally expanded. Accurate prediction of HLA-A and HLA-B alleles (for most subjects) was reportedly achieved from TCR beta sequences.

PCR was performed using 60 Vbeta and 13 Jbeta primers. Profiling relied on immunoSEQ multiplex PCR, and the TCRdb table lists in-frame clones only, not all of them. This sample has about 76,000 clones, with over 60% found just once. As for this clone: Its antigen is not known.

J lost 4 bases, V lost 6 bases, and 5 bases had no gene match. The CDR3 totals 14 residues. Germline loops: CDR1 SGHRS, CDR2 YFSETQ. This TCR was recovered from a woman aged 40 to 50 in good health and CMV-seropositive. Specimen: PBMCs. The chain carries TRBV5-1 and TRBJ2-7, with 12 positions matching TRBD2. The CDR3 nucleotides read TGCGCCAGCAAGCCGGGACTAGCGGGTTACGAGCAGTACTTC. It specifies CASKPGLAGYEQYF.